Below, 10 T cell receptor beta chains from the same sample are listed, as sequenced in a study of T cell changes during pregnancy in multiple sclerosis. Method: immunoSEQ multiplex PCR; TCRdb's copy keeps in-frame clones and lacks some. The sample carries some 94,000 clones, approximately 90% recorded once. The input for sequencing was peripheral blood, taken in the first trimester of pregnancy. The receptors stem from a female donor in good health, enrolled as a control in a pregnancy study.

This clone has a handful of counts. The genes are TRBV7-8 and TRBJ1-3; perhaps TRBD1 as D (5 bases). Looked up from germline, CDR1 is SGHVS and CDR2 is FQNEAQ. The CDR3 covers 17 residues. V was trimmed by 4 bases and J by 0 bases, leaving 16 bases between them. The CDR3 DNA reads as TGTGCCAGCAGCTCGTCGCGGGGGGTCCTCTCTGGAAACACCATATATTTT. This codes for CASSSSRGVLSGNTIYF. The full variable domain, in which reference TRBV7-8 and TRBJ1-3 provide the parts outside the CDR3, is GAGVSQSPRYKVAKRGQDVALRCDPISGHVSLFWYQQALGQGPEFLTYFQNEAQLDKSGLPSDRFFAERPEGSVSTLKIQRTQQEDSAVYLCASSSSRGVLSGNTIYFGEGSWLTVV.

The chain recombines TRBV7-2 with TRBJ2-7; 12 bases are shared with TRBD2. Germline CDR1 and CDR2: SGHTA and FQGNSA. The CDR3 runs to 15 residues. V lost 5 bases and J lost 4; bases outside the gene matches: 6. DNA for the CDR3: TGTGCCAGCAGCAGTGGACTAGCGGGGCTATACGAGCAGTACTTC. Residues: CASSSGLAGLYEQYF.

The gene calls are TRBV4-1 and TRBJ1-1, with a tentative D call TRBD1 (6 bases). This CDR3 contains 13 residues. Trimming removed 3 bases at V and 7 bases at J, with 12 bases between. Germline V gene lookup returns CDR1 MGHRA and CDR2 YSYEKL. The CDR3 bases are TGCGCCAGCAGCCAGGGCAAAGGGGGTGAAGCTTTCTTT. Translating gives CASSQGKGGEAFF.

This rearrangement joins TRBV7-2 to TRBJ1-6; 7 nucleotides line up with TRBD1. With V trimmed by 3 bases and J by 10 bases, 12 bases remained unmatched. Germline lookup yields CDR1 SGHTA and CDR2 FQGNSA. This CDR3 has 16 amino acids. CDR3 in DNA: TGTGCCAGCAGCTTGACAGGGAACCCGCATCGATCACCCCTCCACTTT. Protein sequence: CASSLTGNPHRSPLHF.

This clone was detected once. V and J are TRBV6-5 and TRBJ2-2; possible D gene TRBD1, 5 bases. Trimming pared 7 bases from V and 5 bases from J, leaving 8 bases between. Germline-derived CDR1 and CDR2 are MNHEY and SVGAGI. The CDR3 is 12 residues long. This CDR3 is CASTQGTGELFF. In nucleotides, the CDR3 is TGTGCCAGCACTCAGGGTACCGGGGAGCTGTTTTTT.

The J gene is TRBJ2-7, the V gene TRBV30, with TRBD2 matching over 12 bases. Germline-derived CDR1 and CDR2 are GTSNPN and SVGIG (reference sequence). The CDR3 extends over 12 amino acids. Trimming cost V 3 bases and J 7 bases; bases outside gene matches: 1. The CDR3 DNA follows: TGTGCCTGGAGACTAGCGGGGGGAGAGCAGTACTTC. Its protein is CAWRLAGGEQYF.

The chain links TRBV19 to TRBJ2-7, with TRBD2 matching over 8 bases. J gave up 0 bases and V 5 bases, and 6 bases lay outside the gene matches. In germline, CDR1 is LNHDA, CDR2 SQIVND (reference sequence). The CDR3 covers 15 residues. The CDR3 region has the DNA TGTGCCAGTAGTCTTAGCGGGGCCCCCTCCTACGAGCAGTACTTC. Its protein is CASSLSGAPSYEQYF.

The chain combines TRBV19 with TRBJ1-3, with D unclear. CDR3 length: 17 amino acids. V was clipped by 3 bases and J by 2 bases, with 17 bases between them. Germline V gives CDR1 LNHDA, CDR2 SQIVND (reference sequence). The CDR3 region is CASSIPGTIATGNTIYF. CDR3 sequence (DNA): TGTGCCAGTAGTATCCCGGGTACCATCGCCACTGGAAACACCATATATTTT.

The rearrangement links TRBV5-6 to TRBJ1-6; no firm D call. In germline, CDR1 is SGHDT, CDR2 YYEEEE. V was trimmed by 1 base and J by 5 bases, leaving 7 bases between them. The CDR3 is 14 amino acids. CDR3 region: CASSLSPDNSPLHF. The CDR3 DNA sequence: TGTGCCAGCAGCTTGTCCCCCGATAATTCACCCCTCCACTTT. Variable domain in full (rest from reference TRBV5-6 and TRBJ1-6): DAGVTQSPTHLIKTRGQQVTLRCSPKSGHDTVSWYQQALGQGPQFIFQYYEEEERQRGNFPDRFSGHQFPNYSSELNVNALLLGDSALYLCASSLSPDNSPLHFGNGTRLTVT.

CDR3: CASGQVTGELFF. CDR3 nucleotides: TGTGCCAGCGGACAGGTCACCGGGGAGCTGTTTTTT. The chain carries TRBV25-1 and TRBJ2-2, with 7 bases lining up with TRBD1. V was pared by 8 bases and J by 4 bases, with 1 base of the junction left unmatched. The CDR3 length is 12 residues. CDR1 is MGHDK and CDR2 is SYGVNS in the germline V gene. Filled out from reference TRBV25-1 and TRBJ2-2, the complete variable domain reads EADIYQTPRYLVIGTGKKITLECSQTMGHDKMYWYQQDPGMELHLIHYSYGVNSTEKGDLSSESTVSRIRTEHFPLTLESARPSHTSQYLCASGQVTGELFFGEGSRLTVL.